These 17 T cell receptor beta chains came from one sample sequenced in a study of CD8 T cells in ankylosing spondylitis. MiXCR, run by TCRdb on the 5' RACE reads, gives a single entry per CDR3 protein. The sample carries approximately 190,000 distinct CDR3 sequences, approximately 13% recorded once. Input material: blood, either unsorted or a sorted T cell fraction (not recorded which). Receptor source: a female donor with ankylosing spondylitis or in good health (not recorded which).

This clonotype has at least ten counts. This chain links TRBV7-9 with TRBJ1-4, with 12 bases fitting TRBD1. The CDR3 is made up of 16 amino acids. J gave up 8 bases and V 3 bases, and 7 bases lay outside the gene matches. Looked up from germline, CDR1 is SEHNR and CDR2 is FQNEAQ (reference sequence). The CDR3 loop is CASSLGDRGLREKLFF. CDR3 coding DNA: TGTGCCAGCAGCTTGGGGGACAGGGGGCTACGGGAAAAACTGTTTTTT.

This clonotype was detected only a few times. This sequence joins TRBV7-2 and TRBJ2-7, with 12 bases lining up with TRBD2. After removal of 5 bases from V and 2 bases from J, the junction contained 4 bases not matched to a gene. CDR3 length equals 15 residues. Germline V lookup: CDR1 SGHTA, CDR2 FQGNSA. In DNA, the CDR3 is TGTGCCAGCAGCCCGCTAGCGGGAGGGACCTACGAGCAGTACTTC. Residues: CASSPLAGGTYEQYF.

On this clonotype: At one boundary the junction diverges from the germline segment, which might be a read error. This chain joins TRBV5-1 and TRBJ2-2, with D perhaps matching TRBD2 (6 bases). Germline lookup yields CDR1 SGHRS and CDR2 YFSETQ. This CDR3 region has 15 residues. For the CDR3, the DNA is TGCGCCAGCAGTTTGGGACTTCAAAACACCGGGGAGCTGTTTTTT. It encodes CASSLGLQNTGELFF.

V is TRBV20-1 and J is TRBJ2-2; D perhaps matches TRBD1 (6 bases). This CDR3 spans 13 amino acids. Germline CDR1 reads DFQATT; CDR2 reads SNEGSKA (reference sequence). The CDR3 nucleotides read TGCAGCGTCGGGGACATCAACACCGGGGAGCTGTTTTTT. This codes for CSVGDINTGELFF.

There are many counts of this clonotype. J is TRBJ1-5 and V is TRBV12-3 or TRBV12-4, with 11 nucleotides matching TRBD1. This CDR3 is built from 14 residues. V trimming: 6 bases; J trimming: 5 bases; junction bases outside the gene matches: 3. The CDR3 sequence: CASSRDRGDQPQHF. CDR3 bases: TGTGCCAGCAGCCGGGACAGGGGGGATCAGCCCCAGCATTTT.

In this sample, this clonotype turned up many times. The CDR3 DNA follows: TGTGCCAGCAGCGCGGGACTAGCGGGAGCAAATGAGCAGTTCTTC. Residues: CASSAGLAGANEQFF. This chain links TRBV7-9 with TRBJ2-1, with 14 bases aligning to TRBD2. Trimming removed 5 bases from V and 7 bases from J; junction bases left unmatched: 4. Germline CDR1 is SEHNR and CDR2 is FQNEAQ (reference sequence). The CDR3 consists of 15 residues.

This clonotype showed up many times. The CDR3 sequence is CASSLGGREGTDTQYF. As DNA, the CDR3 is TGTGCCAGCAGCTTAGGAGGGAGGGAAGGCACAGATACGCAGTATTTT. V and J are TRBV7-2 and TRBJ2-3; 7 nucleotides agree with TRBD2. Unmatched junction bases numbered 5, after V lost 1 base and J lost 1 base. CDR3 size: 16 residues. Germline V gives CDR1 SGHTA, CDR2 FQGNSA.

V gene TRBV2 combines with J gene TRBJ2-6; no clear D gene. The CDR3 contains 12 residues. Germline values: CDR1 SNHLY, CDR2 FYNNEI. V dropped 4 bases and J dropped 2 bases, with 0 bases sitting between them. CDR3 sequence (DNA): TGTGCCAGCAGTGCTGGGGCCAACGTCCTGACTTTC. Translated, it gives CASSAGANVLTF. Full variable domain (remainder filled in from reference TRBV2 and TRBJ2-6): EPEVTQTPSHQVTQMGQEVILRCVPISNHLYFYWYRQILGQKVEFLVSFYNNEISEKSEIFDDQFSVERPDGSNFTLKIRSTKLEDSAMYFCASSAGANVLTFGAGSRLTVL.

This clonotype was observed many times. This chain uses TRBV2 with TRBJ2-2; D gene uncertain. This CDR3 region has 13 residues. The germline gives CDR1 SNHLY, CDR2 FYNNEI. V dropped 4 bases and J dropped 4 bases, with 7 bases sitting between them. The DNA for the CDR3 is TGTGCCAGCAGTGGTTACAGCACCGGGGAGCTGTTTTTT. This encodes CASSGYSTGELFF.

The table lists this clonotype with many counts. The CDR3 DNA reads as TGTGCCACCAGTGACCATTGGGACCTCTTCACCGGGGAGCTGTTTTTT. Its translation: CATSDHWDLFTGELFF. The V and J genes are TRBV24-1 and TRBJ2-2; D tentatively reads TRBD1 or TRBD2 (5 bases each). The CDR3 sequence is 16 residues long. Per the germline V gene, CDR1 is KGHDR and CDR2 is SFDVKD. V dropped 4 bases and J dropped 4 bases, with 15 bases sitting between them.

The CDR3 sequence: CASSLEGRVATNTGELFF. CDR3 DNA sequence: TGCGCCAGCAGCTTGGAAGGCAGGGTGGCCACGAACACCGGGGAGCTGTTTTTT. The chain recombines TRBV5-1 with TRBJ2-2, with D possibly matching TRBD1 (5 bases). The V end was cut by 0 bases, the J end by 0 bases, with 15 bases between. The CDR3 sequence is 18 residues long. From germline, CDR1 is SGHRS and CDR2 YFSETQ.

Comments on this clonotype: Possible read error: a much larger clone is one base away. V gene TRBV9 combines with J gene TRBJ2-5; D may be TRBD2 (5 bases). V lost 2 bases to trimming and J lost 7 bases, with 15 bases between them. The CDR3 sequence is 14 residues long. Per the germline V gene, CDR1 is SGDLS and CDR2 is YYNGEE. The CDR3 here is CASSVDIGSGTQYF. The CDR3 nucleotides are TGTGCCAGCAGCGTGGATATAGGGAGCGGGACCCAGTACTTC.

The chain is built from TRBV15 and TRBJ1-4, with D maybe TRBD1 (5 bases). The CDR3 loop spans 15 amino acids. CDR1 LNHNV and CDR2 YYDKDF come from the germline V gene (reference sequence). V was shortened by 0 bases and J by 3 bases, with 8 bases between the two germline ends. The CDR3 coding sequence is TGTGCCACCAGCAGAGATCAGGGACCTAATGAAAAACTGTTTTTT. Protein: CATSRDQGPNEKLFF.

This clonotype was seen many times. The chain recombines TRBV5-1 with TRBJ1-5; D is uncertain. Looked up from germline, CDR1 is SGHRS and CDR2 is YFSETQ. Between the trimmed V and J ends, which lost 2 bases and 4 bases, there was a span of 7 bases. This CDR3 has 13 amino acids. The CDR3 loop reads CASSLTVNQPQHF. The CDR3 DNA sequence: TGCGCCAGCAGCTTAACTGTAAATCAGCCCCAGCATTTT.

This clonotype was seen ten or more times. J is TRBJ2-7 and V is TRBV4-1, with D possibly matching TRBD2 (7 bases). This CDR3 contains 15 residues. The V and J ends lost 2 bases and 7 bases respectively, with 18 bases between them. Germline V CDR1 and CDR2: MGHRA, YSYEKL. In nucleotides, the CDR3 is TGCGCCAGCAGCCAAATTTCGGCGGGGGCGGAGGAGCAGTACTTC. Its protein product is CASSQISAGAEEQYF.

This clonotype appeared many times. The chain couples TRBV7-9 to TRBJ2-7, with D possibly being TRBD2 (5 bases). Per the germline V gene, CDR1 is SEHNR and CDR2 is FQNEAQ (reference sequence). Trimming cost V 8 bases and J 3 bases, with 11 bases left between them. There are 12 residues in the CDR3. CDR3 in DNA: TGTGCCAGCGGATTAACTAGCTACGAGCAGTACTTC. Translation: CASGLTSYEQYF.

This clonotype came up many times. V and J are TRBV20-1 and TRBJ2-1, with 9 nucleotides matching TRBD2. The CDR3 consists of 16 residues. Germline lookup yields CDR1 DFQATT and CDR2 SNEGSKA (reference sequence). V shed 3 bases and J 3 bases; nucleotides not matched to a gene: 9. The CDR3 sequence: CSASPTAGGIYNEQFF. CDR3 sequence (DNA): TGCAGTGCTAGCCCCACAGCGGGAGGAATCTACAATGAGCAGTTCTTC.